These T cell receptor beta chains were read from a single sample in a study of T cells after yellow fever vaccination. MiXCR, run by TCRdb on the 5' RACE reads, gives a single entry per CDR3 protein. The repertoire holds 500,000 to 550,000 distinct CDR3 sequences, with around a fifth as singletons. This sample comprised PBMCs, obtained approximately 22 days after the first yellow fever vaccination. The receptors shown here come from a man aged 18 to 29 who received the YFV17D yellow fever vaccine. Each CDR3 is given with its conserved first and last residue. A D gene is named only where the DNA matches it firmly. Clone size, where shown, is once, few, many, or a class for clones that have expanded.

d_gene,j_gene,abundance,v_gene,CDR3aa,CDR3nt
NA,TRBJ2-5,NA,TRBV6-2/TRBV6-3,CASSSVVETQYF,TGTGCCAGCAGTTCTGTCGTCGAGACCCAGTACTTC
NA,TRBJ2-7,NA,TRBV7-2,CASSEAAYEQYF,TGTGCCAGCAGCGAGGCCGCCTACGAGCAGTACTTC
TRBD1,TRBJ1-5,many,TRBV5-1,CASSLGDSVDQPQHF,TGCGCCAGCAGCTTGGGGGACAGCGTAGATCAGCCCCAGCATTTT
NA,TRBJ2-2,many,TRBV29-1,CSVAAAGELFF,TGCAGCGTTGCGGCCGCCGGGGAGCTGTTTTTT
TRBD1,TRBJ2-2,few,TRBV5-1,CASSSGQGLGELFF,TGCGCCAGCAGCTCGGGACAGGGTCTCGGGGAGCTGTTTTTT
NA,TRBJ2-1,NA,TRBV12-3/TRBV12-4,CASRNRSRYNEQFF,TGTGCCAGCAGAAACAGGAGCCGCTACAATGAGCAGTTCTTC
NA,TRBJ1-1,few,TRBV12-3/TRBV12-4,CASSDSGANTEAFF,TGTGCCAGCAGTGATTCAGGGGCGAACACTGAAGCTTTCTTT
NA,TRBJ1-4,NA,TRBV25-1,CASTTGRANEKLFF,TGTGCCAGCACAACAGGGCGGGCTAATGAAAAACTGTTTTTT
NA,TRBJ2-5,few,TRBV5-1,CASADGWGETQYF,TGCGCCAGCGCCGACGGATGGGGAGAGACCCAGTACTTC
TRBD1,TRBJ2-3,many,TRBV4-2,CASSLPGQGVDTQYF,TGTGCCAGCAGCCTCCCGGGACAGGGTGTGGATACGCAGTATTTT
NA,TRBJ1-1,NA,TRBV20-1,CSAKGPSNTEAFF,TGCAGTGCGAAAGGGCCGTCGAACACTGAAGCTTTCTTT
NA,TRBJ2-4,NA,TRBV6-2/TRBV6-3,CASTQGITTKNIQYF,TGTGCCAGCACCCAGGGGATTACGACCAAAAACATTCAGTACTTC
TRBD2,TRBJ2-7,few,TRBV7-8,CASSPPGLAGNEQYF,TGTGCCAGCAGCCCCCCGGGACTAGCGGGGAACGAGCAGTACTTC
NA,TRBJ1-5,NA,TRBV7-8,CASSERGPNQPQHF,TGTGCCAGCAGCGAAAGGGGACCCAATCAGCCCCAGCATTTT
NA,TRBJ1-1,few,TRBV4-1,CASQEVGLNTEAFF,TGCGCCAGCCAGGAAGTAGGGCTGAACACTGAAGCTTTCTTT
TRBD1,TRBJ1-4,few,TRBV12-3/TRBV12-4,CASSSTGGPGEKLFF,TGTGCCAGCAGTTCGACAGGGGGCCCTGGTGAAAAACTGTTTTTT
NA,TRBJ1-6,few,TRBV11-2,CASSLEGTHYSPLHF,TGTGCCAGCAGCTTAGAGGGGACCCACTATTCACCCCTCCACTTT
NA,TRBJ2-1,NA,TRBV7-2,CASSLYQGYNEQFF,TGTGCCAGCAGCTTATATCAGGGGTACAATGAGCAGTTCTTC